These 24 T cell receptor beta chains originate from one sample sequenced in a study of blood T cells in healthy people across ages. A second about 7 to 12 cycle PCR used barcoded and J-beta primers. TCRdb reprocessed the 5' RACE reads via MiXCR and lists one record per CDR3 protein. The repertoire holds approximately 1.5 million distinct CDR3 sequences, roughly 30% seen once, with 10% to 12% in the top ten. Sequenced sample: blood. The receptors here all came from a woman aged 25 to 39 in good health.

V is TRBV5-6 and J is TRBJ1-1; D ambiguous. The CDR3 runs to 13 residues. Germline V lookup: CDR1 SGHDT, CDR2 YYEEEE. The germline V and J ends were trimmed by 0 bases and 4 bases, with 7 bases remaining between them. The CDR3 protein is CASSLVGITEAFF. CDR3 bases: TGTGCCAGCAGCTTGGTGGGGATCACTGAAGCTTTCTTT.

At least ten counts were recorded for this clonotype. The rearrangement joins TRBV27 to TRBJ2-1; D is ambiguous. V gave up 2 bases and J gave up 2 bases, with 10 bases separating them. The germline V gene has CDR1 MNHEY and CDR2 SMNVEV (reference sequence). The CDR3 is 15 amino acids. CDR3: CASSLQAGAYNEQFF. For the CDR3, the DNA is TGTGCCAGCAGTTTACAGGCAGGTGCCTACAATGAGCAGTTCTTC.

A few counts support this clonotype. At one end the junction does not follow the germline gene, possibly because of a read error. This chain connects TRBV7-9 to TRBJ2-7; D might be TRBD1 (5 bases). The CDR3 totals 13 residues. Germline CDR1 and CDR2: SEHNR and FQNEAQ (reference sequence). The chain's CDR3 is CVSSLGQGYEQYF. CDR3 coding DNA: TGTGTCAGCAGCTTAGGTCAGGGCTACGAGCAGTACTTC.

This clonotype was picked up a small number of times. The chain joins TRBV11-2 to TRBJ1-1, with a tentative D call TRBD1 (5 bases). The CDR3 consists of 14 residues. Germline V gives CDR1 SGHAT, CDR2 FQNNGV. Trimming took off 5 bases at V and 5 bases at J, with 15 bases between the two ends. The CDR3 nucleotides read TGTGCCAGCAGCCCCCCCGGGGGGAGGACTGAAGCTTTCTTT. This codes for CASSPPGGRTEAFF.

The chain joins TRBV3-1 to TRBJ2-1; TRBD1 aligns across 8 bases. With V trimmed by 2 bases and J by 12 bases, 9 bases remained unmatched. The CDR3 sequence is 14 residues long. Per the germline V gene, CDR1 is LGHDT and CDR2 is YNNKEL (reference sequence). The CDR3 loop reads CASSQLLTGGGQFF. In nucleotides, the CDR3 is TGTGCCAGCAGCCAACTGCTAACAGGGGGAGGGCAGTTCTTC.

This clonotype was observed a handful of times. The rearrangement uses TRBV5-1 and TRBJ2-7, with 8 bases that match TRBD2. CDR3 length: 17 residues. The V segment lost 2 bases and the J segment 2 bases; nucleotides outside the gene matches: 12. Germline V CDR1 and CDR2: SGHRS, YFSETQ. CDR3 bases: TGCGCCAGCAGCTTTTCTAGCGGGTATTTATCAACCTACGAGCAGTACTTC. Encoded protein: CASSFSSGYLSTYEQYF. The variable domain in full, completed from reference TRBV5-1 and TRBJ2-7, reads KAGVTQTPRYLIKTRGQQVTLSCSPISGHRSVSWYQQTPGQGLQFLFEYFSETQRNKGNFPGRFSGRQFSNSRSEMNVSTLELGDSALYLCASSFSSGYLSTYEQYFGPGTRLTVT.

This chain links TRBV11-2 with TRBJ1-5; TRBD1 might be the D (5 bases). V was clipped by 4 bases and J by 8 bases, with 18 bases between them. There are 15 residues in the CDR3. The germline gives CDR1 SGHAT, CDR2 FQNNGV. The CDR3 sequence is CASSSTGTRGEPQHF. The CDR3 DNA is TGTGCCAGCAGCTCCACCGGGACCCGGGGGGAGCCCCAGCATTTT.

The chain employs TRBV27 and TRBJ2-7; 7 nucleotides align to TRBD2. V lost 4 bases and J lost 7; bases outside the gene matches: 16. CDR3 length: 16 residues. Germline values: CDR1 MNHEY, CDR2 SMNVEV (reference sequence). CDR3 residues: CASSSEVVREIGEQYF. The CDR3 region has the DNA TGTGCCAGCAGTTCGGAGGTGGTGCGGGAGATCGGAGAGCAGTACTTC.

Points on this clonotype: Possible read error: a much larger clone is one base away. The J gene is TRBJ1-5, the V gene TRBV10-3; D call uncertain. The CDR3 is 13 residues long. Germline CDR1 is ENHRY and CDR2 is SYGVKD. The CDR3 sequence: CATSEADNQPQHF. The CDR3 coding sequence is TGTGCCACCAGTGAGGCAGACAATCAGCCCCAGCATTTT.

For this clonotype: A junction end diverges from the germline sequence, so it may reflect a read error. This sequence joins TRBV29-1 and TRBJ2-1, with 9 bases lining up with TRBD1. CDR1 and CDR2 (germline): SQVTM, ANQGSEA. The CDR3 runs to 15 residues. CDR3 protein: CSVTEDRGTYNERFF. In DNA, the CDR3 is TGCAGCGTAACAGAGGACAGGGGCACCTACAATGAGCGGTTCTTC.

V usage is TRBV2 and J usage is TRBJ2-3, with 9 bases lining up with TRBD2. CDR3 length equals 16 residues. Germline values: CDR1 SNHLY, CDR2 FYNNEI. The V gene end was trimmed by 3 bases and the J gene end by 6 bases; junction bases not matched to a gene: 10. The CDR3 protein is CASSEISGGRADTQYF. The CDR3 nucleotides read TGTGCCAGCAGTGAGATTAGCGGGGGCCGAGCTGATACGCAGTATTTT.

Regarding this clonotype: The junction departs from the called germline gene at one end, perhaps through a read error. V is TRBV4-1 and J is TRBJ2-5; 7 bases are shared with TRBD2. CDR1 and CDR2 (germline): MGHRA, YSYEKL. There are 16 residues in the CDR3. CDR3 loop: CAGSQGERGLIGAQYF. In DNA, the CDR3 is TGCGCCGGCAGCCAAGGGGAGCGGGGCCTCATTGGGGCCCAGTACTTC.

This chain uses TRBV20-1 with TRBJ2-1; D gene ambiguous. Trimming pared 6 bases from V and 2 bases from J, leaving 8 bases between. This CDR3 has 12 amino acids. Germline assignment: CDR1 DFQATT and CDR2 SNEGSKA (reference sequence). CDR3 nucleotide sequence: TGCAGTGCGGATGACGCCTACAATGAGCAGTTCTTC. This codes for CSADDAYNEQFF.

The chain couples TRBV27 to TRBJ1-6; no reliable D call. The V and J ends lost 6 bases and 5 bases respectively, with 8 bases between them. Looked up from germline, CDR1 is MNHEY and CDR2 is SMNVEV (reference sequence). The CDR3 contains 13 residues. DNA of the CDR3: TGTGCCAGCAGGGGGTCGGATAATTCACCCCTCCACTTT. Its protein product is CASRGSDNSPLHF.

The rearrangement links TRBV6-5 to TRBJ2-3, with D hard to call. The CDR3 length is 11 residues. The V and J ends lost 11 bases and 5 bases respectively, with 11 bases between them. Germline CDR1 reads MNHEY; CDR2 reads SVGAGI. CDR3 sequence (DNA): TGTGCCTGTAGTAAGGGAGATACGCAGTATTTT. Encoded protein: CACSKGDTQYF.

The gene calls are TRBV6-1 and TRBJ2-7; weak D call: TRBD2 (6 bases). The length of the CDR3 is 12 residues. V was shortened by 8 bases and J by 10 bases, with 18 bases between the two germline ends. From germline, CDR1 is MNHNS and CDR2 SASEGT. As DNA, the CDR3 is TGTGCCAGCGGGAGGCAGGCAATCCCCCAGTACTTC. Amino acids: CASGRQAIPQYF.

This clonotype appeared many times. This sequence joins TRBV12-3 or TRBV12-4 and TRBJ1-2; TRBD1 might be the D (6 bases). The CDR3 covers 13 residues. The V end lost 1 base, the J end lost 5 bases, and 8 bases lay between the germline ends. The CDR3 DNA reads TGTGCCAGCAGTTTAGACAGGGAGTATGGCTACACCTTC. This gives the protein CASSLDREYGYTF.

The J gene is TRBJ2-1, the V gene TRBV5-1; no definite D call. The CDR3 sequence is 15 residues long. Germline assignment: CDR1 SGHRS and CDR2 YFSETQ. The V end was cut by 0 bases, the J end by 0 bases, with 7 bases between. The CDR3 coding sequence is TGCGCCAGCAGCTTGGTGGAGAACTCCTACAATGAGCAGTTCTTC. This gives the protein CASSLVENSYNEQFF.

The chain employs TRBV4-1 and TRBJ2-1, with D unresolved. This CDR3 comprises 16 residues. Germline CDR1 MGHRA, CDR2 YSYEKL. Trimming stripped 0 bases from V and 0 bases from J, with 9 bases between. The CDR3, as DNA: TGCGCCAGCAGCCAAGAATGGGCCCCCTCCTACAATGAGCAGTTCTTC. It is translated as CASSQEWAPSYNEQFF.

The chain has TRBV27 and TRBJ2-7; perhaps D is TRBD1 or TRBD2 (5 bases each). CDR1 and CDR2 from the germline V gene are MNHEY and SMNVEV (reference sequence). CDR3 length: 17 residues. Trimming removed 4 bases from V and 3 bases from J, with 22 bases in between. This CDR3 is CASSSNSRDQEIYEQYF. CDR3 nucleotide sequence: TGTGCCAGCAGTTCAAACTCCCGGGACCAAGAAATCTACGAGCAGTACTTC.

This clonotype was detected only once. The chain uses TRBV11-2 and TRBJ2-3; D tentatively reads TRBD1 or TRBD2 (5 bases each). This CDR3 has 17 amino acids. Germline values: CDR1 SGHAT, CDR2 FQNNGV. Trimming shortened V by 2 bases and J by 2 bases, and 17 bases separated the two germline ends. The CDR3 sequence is CASSLSFGAPYTDTQYF. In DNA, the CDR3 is TGTGCCAGCAGCTTATCCTTCGGGGCCCCATACACAGATACGCAGTATTTT.

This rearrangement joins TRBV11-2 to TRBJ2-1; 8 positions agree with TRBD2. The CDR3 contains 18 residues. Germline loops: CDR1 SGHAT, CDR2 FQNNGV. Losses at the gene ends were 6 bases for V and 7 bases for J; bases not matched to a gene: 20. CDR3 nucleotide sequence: TGTGCCAGCAGTACCGGGACTAGAAATGATAAACGATATAATGAGCAGTTCTTC. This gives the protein CASSTGTRNDKRYNEQFF.

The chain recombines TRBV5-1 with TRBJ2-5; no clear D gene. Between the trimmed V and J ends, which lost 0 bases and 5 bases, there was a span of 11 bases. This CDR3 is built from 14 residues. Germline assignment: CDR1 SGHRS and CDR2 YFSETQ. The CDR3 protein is CASSLGQSDETQYF. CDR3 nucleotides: TGCGCCAGCAGCTTGGGCCAGTCGGACGAGACCCAGTACTTC.

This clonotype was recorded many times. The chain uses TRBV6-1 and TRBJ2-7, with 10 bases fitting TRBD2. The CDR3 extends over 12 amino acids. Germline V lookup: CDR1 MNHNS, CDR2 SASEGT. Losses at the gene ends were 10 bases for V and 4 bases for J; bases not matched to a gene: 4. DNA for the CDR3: TGTGCCACATCTAGCGGGGGATACGAGCAGTACTTC. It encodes CATSSGGYEQYF.